The 6 T cell receptor beta chains below come from one sample, sequenced in a study of shared clonotypes between healthy human individuals. Profiled with immunoSEQ multiplex PCR; TCRdb holds only in-frame clones, not every one. Counted here are 2 million to 3 million clones, more than 90% occurring once; the ten biggest clones make up roughly 0.15%. Input material: naive CD4+ T cells sorted from blood. The subset denotes: CD45RA+ positively selected. The receptors derive from a young man in good health.

Turning to this clone: The same CDR3 can be traced to other DNA sequences in this sample. The chain links TRBV7-2 to TRBJ2-1; D is uncertain. In germline, CDR1 is SGHTA, CDR2 FQGNSA. V lost 1 base, J lost 3 bases, and 7 bases lay in between. The CDR3 is 14 amino acids. In nucleotides, the CDR3 is TGTGCCAGCAGCTTAGTTACAGTCTACAATGAGCAGTTCTTC. Its protein is CASSLVTVYNEQFF.

The genes are TRBV15 and TRBJ2-7; D gene ambiguous. Germline lookup yields CDR1 LNHNV and CDR2 YYDKDF (reference sequence). The germline V and J ends were trimmed by 0 bases and 2 bases, with 8 bases remaining between them. This CDR3 is 14 amino acids long. CDR3 sequence (DNA): TGTGCCACCAGCAGAGATCCCAGTACCTACGAGCAGTACTTC. Translated: CATSRDPSTYEQYF.

Of note for this clone: At the DNA level, this CDR3 is encoded by other sequences in the same sample as well. The V call is TRBV18, the J call TRBJ2-4; D call uncertain. The V end was cut by 0 bases, the J end by 0 bases, with 6 bases between. This CDR3 has 15 amino acids. CDR1 is KGHSH, CDR2 LQKENI, per germline. CDR3 sequence: CASSPPSVAKNIQYF. The CDR3 nucleotides are TGTGCCAGCTCACCACCATCTGTAGCCAAAAACATTCAGTACTTC.

This chain uses TRBV4-3 with TRBJ2-1, with 16 bases matching TRBD2. CDR1 is LGHNA and CDR2 is YSLEER in the germline V gene. V trimming: 7 bases; J trimming: 8 bases; junction bases outside the gene matches: 5. The CDR3 totals 15 residues. In nucleotides, the CDR3 is TGCGCCAGCAAGGGGGGACTAGCGGGAGGGGATGAGCAGTTCTTC. It yields the protein CASKGGLAGGDEQFF.

The chain is built from TRBV6-1 and TRBJ1-1, with D possibly being TRBD1 (5 bases). CDR3 length equals 15 residues. Deletions cut 6 bases from V and 1 base from J, with 15 bases between. Germline V lookup: CDR1 MNHNS, CDR2 SASEGT. The CDR3, as DNA: TGTGCCAGCAGAACGTCTGGGACGGGGAACACTGAAGCTTTCTTT. This gives the protein CASRTSGTGNTEAFF.

V and J are TRBV5-1 and TRBJ2-7; 9 bases align to TRBD2. The CDR3 has 14 amino acids. Germline lookup yields CDR1 SGHRS and CDR2 YFSETQ. J was trimmed by 4 bases and V by 4 bases; bases with no gene match: 6. CDR3 bases: TGCGCCAGCAGCCCAGTAGCGGGGGATTACGAGCAGTACTTC. Translating gives CASSPVAGDYEQYF. The whole variable domain, filled in from reference TRBV5-1 and TRBJ2-7, reads KAGVTQTPRYLIKTRGQQVTLSCSPISGHRSVSWYQQTPGQGLQFLFEYFSETQRNKGNFPGRFSGRQFSNSRSEMNVSTLELGDSALYLCASSPVAGDYEQYFGPGTRLTVT.